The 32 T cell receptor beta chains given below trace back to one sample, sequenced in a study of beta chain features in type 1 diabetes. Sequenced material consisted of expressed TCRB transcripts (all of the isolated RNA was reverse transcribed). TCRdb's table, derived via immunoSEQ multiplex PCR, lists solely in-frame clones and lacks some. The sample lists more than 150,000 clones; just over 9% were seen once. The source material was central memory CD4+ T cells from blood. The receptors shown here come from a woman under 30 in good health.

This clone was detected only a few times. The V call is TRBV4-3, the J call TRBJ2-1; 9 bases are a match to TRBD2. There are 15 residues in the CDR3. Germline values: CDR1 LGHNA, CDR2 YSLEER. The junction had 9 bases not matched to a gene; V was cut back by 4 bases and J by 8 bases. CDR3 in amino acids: CASSRGTSLADEQFF. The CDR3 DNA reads TGCGCCAGCAGCCGAGGGACTAGCCTGGCTGATGAGCAGTTCTTC.

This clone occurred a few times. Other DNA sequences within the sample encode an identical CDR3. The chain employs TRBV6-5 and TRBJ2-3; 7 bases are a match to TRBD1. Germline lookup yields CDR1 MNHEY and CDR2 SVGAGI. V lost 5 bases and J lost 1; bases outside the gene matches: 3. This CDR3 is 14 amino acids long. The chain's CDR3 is CASSRGQGTDTQYF. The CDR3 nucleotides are TGTGCCAGCAGTCGTGGACAGGGCACAGATACGCAGTATTTT.

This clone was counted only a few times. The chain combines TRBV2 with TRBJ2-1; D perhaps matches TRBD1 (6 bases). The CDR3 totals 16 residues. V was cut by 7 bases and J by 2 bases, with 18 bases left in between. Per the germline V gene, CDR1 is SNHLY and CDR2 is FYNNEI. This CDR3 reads CASTDTGTQAYNEQFF. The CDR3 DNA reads TGTGCCAGCACCGATACCGGGACACAAGCCTACAATGAGCAGTTCTTC.

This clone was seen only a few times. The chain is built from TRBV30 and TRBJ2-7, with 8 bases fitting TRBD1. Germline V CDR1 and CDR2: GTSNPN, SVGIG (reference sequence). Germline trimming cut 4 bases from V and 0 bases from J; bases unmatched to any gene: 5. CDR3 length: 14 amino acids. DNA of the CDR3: TGTGCCTGGAAAGACACAGGGGGCTCCTACGAGCAGTACTTC. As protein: CAWKDTGGSYEQYF.

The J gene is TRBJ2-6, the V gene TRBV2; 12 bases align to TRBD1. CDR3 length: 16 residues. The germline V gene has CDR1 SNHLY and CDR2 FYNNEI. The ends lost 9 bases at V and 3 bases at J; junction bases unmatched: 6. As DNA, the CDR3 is TGTGCCAGGGCCGGGACAGGGGGCAGTGGGGCCAACGTCCTGACTTTC. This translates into CARAGTGGSGANVLTF. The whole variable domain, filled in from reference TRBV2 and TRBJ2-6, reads EPEVTQTPSHQVTQMGQEVILRCVPISNHLYFYWYRQILGQKVEFLVSFYNNEISEKSEIFDDQFSVERPDGSNFTLKIRSTKLEDSAMYFCARAGTGGSGANVLTFGAGSRLTVL.

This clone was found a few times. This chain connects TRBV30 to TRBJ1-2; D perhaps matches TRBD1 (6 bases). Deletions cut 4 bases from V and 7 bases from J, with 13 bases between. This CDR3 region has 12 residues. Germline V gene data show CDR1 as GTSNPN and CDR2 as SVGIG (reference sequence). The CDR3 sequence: CAWNRQVAGYTF. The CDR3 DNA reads TGTGCCTGGAATCGACAGGTAGCTGGCTACACCTTC.

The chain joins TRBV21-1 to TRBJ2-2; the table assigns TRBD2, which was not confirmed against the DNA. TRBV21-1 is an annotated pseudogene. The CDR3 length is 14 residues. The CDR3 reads CASSSFRDTGELFF. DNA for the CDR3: TGTGCCAGCAGCAGCTTTCGGGACACCGGGGAGCTGTTTTTT.

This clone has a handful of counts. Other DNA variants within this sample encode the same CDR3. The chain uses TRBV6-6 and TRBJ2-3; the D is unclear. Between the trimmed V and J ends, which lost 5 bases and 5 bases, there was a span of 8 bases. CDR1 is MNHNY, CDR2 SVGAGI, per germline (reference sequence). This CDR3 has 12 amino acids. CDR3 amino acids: CASSGHVDTQYF. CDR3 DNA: TGTGCCAGCAGTGGGCATGTAGATACGCAGTATTTT.

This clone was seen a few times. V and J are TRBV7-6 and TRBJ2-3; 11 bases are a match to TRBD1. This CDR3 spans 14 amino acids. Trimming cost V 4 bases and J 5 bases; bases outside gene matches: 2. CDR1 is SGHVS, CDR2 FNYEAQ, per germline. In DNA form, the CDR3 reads TGTGCCAGCAGCTGGGACAGGGGGGGAGATACGCAGTATTTT. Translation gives CASSWDRGGDTQYF.

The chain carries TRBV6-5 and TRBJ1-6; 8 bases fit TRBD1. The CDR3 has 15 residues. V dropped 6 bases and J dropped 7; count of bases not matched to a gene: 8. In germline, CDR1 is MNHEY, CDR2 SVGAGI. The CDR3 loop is CASSIRTGPNSPLHF. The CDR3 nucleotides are TGTGCCAGCAGCATCAGGACAGGGCCGAATTCACCCCTCCACTTT.

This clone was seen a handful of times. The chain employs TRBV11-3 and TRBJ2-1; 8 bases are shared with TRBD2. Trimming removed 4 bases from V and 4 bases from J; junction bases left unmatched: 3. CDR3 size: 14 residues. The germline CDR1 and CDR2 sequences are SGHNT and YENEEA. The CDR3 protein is CASSWAGGYNEQFF. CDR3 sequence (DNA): TGTGCCAGCAGCTGGGCGGGGGGTTACAATGAGCAGTTCTTC.

The CDR3 protein is CASSLEGVSTDTQYF. The CDR3 DNA reads as TGTGCCAGCAGCTTGGAGGGGGTGAGCACAGATACGCAGTATTTT. J is TRBJ2-3 and V is TRBV5-4; the D gene is possibly TRBD1 (6 bases). The CDR3 runs to 15 residues. In germline, CDR1 is SGHNT, CDR2 YYREEE (reference sequence). The ends were cut back, 0 bases at V and 0 bases at J, with 8 bases in the middle. Complete variable domain (other parts from reference TRBV5-4 and TRBJ2-3): ETGVTQSPTHLIKTRGQQVTLRCSSQSGHNTVSWYQQALGQGPQFIFQYYREEENGRGNFPPRFSGLQFPNYSSELNVNALELDDSALYLCASSLEGVSTDTQYFGPGTRLTVL.

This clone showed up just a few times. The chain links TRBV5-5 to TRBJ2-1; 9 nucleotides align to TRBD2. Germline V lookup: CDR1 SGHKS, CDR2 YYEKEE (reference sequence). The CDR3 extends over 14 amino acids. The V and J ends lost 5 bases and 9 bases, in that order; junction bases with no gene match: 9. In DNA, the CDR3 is TGTGCCAGCAGGGACACGACTAGCGGTGGTGAGCAGTTCTTC. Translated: CASRDTTSGGEQFF.

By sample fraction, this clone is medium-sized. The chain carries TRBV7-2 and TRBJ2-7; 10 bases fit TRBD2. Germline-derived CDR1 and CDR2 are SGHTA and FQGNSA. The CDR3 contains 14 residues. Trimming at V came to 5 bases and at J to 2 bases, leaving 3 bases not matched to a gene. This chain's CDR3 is CASSPSGGPYEQYF. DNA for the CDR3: TGTGCCAGCAGCCCTAGCGGGGGTCCCTACGAGCAGTACTTC.

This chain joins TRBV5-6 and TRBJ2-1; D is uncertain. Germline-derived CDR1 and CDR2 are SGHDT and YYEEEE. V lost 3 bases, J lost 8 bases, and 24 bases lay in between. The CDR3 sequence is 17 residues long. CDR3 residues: CASSSLGALAAVDEQFF. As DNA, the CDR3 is TGTGCCAGCAGCTCCTTAGGAGCTCTTGCTGCGGTGGATGAGCAGTTCTTC.

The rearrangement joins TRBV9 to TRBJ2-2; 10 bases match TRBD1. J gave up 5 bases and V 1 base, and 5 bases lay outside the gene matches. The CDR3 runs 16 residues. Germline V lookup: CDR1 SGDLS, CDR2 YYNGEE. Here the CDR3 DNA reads TGTGCCAGCAGCGTACTCCCGGGACAGGGGACCGGGGAGCTGTTTTTT. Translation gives CASSVLPGQGTGELFF. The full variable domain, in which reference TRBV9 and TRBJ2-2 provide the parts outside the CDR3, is DSGVTQTPKHLITATGQRVTLRCSPRSGDLSVYWYQQSLDQGLQFLIQYYNGEERAKGNILERFSAQQFPDLHSELNLSSLELGDSALYFCASSVLPGQGTGELFFGEGSRLTVL.

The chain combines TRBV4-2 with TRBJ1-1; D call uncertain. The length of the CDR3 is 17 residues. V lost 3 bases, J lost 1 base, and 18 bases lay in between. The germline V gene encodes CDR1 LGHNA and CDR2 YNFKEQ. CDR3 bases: TGTGCCAGCAGCCACGTCACGACCCGAACGGGGAACACTGAAGCTTTCTTT. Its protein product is CASSHVTTRTGNTEAFF.

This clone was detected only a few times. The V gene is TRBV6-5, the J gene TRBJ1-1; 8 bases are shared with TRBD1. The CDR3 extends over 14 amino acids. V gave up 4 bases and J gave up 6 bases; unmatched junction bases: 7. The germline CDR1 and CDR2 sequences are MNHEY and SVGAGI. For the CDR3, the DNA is TGTGCCAGCAGTTCGGGACAGGAGCTCCCTGAAGCTTTCTTT. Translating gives CASSSGQELPEAFF.

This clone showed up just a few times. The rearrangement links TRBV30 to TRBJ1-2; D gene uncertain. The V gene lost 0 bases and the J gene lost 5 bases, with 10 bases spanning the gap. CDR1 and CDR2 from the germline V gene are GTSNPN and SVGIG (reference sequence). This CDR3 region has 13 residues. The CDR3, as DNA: TGTGCCTGGAGTGTAGGCAGGTTATATGGCTACACCTTC. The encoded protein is CAWSVGRLYGYTF.

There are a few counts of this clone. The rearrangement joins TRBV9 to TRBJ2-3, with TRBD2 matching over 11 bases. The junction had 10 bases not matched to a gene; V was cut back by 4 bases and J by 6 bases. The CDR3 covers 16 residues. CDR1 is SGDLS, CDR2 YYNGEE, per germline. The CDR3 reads CASSLVAGGPADTQYF. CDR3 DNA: TGTGCCAGCAGCTTAGTAGCGGGGGGGCCAGCCGATACGCAGTATTTT.

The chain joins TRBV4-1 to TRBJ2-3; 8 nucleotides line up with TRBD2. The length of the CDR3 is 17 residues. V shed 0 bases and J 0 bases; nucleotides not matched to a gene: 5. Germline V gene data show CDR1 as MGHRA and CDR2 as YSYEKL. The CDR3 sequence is CASSQESVAGSTDTQYF. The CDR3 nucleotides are TGCGCCAGCAGCCAAGAAAGTGTAGCGGGGAGCACAGATACGCAGTATTTT.

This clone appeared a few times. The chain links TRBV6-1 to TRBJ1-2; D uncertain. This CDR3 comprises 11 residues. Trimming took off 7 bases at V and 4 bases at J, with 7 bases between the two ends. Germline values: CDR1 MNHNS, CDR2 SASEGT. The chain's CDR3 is CASTPGYGYTF. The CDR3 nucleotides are TGTGCCAGCACACCCGGCTATGGCTACACCTTC.

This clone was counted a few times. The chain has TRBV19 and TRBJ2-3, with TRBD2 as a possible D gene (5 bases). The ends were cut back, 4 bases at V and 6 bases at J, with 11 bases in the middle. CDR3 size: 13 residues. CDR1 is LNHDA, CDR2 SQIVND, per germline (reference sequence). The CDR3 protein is CASSSILEDTQYF. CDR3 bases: TGTGCCAGTAGTAGCATACTAGAGGATACGCAGTATTTT.

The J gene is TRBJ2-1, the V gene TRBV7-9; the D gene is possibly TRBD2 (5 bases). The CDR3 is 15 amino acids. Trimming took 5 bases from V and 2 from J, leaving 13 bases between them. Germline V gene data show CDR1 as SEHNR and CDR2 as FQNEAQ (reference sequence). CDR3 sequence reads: CASSARGSTYNEQFF. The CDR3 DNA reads TGTGCCAGCAGCGCCCGGGGTTCCACCTACAATGAGCAGTTCTTC.

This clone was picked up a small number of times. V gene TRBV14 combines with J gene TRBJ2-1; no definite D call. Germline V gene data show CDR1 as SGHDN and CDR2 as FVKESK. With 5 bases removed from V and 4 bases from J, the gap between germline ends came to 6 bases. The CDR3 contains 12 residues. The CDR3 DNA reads TGTGCCAGCAGCTCACAATACAATGAGCAGTTCTTC. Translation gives CASSSQYNEQFF.

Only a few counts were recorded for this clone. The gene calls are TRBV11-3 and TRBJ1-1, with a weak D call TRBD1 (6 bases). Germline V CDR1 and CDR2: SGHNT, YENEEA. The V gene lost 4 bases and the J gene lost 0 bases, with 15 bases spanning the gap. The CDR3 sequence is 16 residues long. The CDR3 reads CASSSGAQGMNTEAFF. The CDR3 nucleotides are TGTGCCAGCAGCTCGGGTGCACAGGGAATGAACACTGAAGCTTTCTTT. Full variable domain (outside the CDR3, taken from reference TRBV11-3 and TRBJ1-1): EAGVVQSPRYKIIEKKQPVAFWCNPISGHNTLYWYLQNLGQGPELLIRYENEEAVDDSQLPKDRFSAERLKGVDSTLKIQPAELGDSAVYLCASSSGAQGMNTEAFFGQGTRLTVV.

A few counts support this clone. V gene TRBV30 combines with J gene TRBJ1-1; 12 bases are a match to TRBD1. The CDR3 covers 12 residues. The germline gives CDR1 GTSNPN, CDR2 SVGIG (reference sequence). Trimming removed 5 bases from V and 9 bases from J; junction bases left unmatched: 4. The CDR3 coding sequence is TGTGCCTGGGGGGGGACAGGGGGCAAAGCTTTCTTT. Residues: CAWGGTGGKAFF.

CDR3 residues: CASRKTGQAEKLFF. CDR3 nucleotide sequence: TGTGCCAGCAGGAAGACAGGGCAGGCTGAAAAACTGTTTTTT. The rearrangement joins TRBV6-5 to TRBJ1-4, with 7 nucleotides matching TRBD1. The CDR3 has 14 amino acids. Germline CDR1 and CDR2: MNHEY and SVGAGI. Losses at the gene ends were 6 bases for V and 7 bases for J; bases not matched to a gene: 8.

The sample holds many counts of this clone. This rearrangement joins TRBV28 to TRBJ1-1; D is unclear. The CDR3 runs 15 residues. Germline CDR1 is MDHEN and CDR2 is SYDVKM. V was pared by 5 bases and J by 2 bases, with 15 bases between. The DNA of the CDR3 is TGTGCCAGCAGTCCCGGGGAGAGACTTAACACTGAAGCTTTCTTT. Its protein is CASSPGERLNTEAFF.

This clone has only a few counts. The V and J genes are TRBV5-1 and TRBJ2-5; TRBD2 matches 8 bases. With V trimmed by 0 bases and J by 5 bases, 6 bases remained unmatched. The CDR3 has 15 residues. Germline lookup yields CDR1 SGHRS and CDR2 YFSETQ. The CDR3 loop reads CASSLATSGAETQYF. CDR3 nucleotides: TGCGCCAGCAGCTTGGCAACTAGCGGCGCGGAGACCCAGTACTTC.

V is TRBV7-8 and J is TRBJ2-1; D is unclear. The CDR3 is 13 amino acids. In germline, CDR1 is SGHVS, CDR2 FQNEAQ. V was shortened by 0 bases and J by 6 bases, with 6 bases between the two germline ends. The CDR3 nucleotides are TGTGCCAGCAGCTTAGCGCCAGGCAATGAGCAGTTCTTC. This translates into CASSLAPGNEQFF. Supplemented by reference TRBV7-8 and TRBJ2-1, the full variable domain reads GAGVSQSPRYKVAKRGQDVALRCDPISGHVSLFWYQQALGQGPEFLTYFQNEAQLDKSGLPSDRFFAERPEGSVSTLKIQRTQQEDSAVYLCASSLAPGNEQFFGPGTRLTVL.

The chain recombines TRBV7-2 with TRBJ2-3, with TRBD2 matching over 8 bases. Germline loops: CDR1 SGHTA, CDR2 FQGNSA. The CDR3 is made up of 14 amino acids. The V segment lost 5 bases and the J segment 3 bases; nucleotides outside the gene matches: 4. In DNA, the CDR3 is TGTGCCAGCAGCCCCGGGGGGGCGACAGATACGCAGTATTTT. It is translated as CASSPGGATDTQYF.